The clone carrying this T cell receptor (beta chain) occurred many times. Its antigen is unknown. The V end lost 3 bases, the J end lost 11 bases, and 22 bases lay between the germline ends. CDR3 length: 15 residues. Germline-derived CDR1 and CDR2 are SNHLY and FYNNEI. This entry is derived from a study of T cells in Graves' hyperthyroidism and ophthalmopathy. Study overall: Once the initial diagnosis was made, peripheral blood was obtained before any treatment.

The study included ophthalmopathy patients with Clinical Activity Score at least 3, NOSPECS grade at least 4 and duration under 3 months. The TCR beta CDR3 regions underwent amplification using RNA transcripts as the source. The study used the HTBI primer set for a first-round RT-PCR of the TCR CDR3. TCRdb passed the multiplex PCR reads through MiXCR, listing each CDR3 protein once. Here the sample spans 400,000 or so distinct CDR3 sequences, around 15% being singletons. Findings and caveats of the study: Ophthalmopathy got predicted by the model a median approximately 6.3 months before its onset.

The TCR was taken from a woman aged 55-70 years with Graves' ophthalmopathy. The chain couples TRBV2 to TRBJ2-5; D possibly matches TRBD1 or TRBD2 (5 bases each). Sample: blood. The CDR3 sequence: CASSEGRLSLATQYF. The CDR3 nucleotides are TGTGCCAGCAGTGAGGGGCGACTAAGCTTAGCCACACAGTACTTC.